These T cell receptor beta chains were read from a single sample in a study of T cell responses to AZD1222 COVID-19 vaccine. Only in-frame clones appear in the TCRdb table, and some are missing; sequencing was by immunoSEQ multiplex PCR. The table lists roughly 84,000 clones, 70% to 90% of them singletons. Here the sequenced sample was peripheral blood, taken on day 0 of AZD1222 vaccination. These receptors were collected from an adult in good health. The CDR3 runs from the conserved cysteine through the conserved F or W. Fields, in order: D gene, V gene, J gene, clone size, CDR3 DNA, CDR3 protein. A D gene is named only where the DNA matches it firmly. Clone size is not always given. Where it is, it says once, few, many or a class for expanded clones.

d_call: TRBD2; v_call: TRBV6-5; j_call: TRBJ2-1; clone_size: -; cdr3_nt: TGTGCCAGCATTCTTCCCGGGAGGGCCACTGAGCAGTTCTTC; cdr3_aa: CASILPGRATEQFF
d_call: -; v_call: TRBV5-8; j_call: TRBJ2-1; clone_size: -; cdr3_nt: TGTGCCAGCAGGAGAGGGACCAACCCCTACAATGAGCAGTTCTTC; cdr3_aa: CASRRGTNPYNEQFF
d_call: TRBD1; v_call: TRBV7-9; j_call: TRBJ1-5; clone_size: -; cdr3_nt: TGTGCCAGCAGCCATGGGACAGGGGTCGTACAGCCCCAGCATTTT; cdr3_aa: CASSHGTGVVQPQHF
d_call: -; v_call: TRBV18; j_call: TRBJ2-1; clone_size: -; cdr3_nt: TGTGCCAGCTCACCTTTGGCTTCGCCAGGACGATCCTACAATGAGCAGTTCTTC; cdr3_aa: CASSPLASPGRSYNEQFF
d_call: -; v_call: TRBV7-2; j_call: TRBJ2-1; clone_size: -; cdr3_nt: TGTGCCAGCAGACGACCCAGGGGAAAATACAATGAGCAGTTCTTC; cdr3_aa: CASRRPRGKYNEQFF
d_call: -; v_call: TRBV18; j_call: TRBJ1-2; clone_size: -; cdr3_nt: TGTGCCAGCTCACCACGAGAAGGGCCAAAGTATGGCTACACCTTC; cdr3_aa: CASSPREGPKYGYTF
d_call: -; v_call: TRBV18; j_call: TRBJ1-1; clone_size: -; cdr3_nt: TGTGCCAGCTCACCACAGAGGACTGAAGCTTTCTTT; cdr3_aa: CASSPQRTEAFF
d_call: -; v_call: TRBV30; j_call: TRBJ1-2; clone_size: -; cdr3_nt: -; cdr3_aa: CAWRFGTGSGYAF
d_call: TRBD2; v_call: TRBV10-2; j_call: TRBJ2-7; clone_size: -; cdr3_nt: TGCGCCAGCAGTGTCGGTAGCGGGAGGGCCCACGAGCAGTACTTC; cdr3_aa: CASSVGSGRAHEQYF
d_call: -; v_call: TRBV5-4; j_call: TRBJ2-1; clone_size: -; cdr3_nt: TGTGCCAGCAGCTTGGGAGGTGATACCTATGAGCAGTTCTTC; cdr3_aa: CASSLGGDTYEQFF
d_call: TRBD1; v_call: TRBV24-1; j_call: TRBJ1-5; clone_size: -; cdr3_nt: TGTGCCACCAGTGACCGGACAGGCGTTAAGCCCCAGCATTTT; cdr3_aa: CATSDRTGVKPQHF
d_call: -; v_call: TRBV7-9; j_call: TRBJ1-2; clone_size: -; cdr3_nt: TGTGCCAGCAGCTTCGAGGGTATCCATGGCTACACCTTC; cdr3_aa: CASSFEGIHGYTF
d_call: TRBD2; v_call: TRBV19; j_call: TRBJ2-7; clone_size: -; cdr3_nt: TGTGCCAGATCTAGCGGGAGCTCTTACGAGCAGTACTTC; cdr3_aa: CARSSGSSYEQYF
d_call: TRBD1; v_call: TRBV3-1/TRBV3-2; j_call: TRBJ2-3; clone_size: -; cdr3_nt: TGTGCCAGCAGCCAAGATATAAGGAGGGCCAGGGGGCAAGATACGCAGTATTTT; cdr3_aa: CASSQDIRRARGQDTQYF
d_call: TRBD1; v_call: TRBV18; j_call: TRBJ2-7; clone_size: -; cdr3_nt: TGTGCCAGCTCACCCCCTACGCCGGGACAGAGAGTCTACGAGCAGTACTTC; cdr3_aa: CASSPPTPGQRVYEQYF
d_call: -; v_call: TRBV5-6; j_call: TRBJ2-7; clone_size: -; cdr3_nt: TGTGCCAGCAGCGGGGGGGCAGGATCCTACGAGCAGTACTTC; cdr3_aa: CASSGGAGSYEQYF
d_call: -; v_call: TRBV27; j_call: TRBJ1-3; clone_size: -; cdr3_nt: TGTGCCAGCAGTTTAAGGGTTGGAAACACCATATATTTT; cdr3_aa: CASSLRVGNTIYF
d_call: -; v_call: TRBV29-1; j_call: TRBJ1-2; clone_size: -; cdr3_nt: TGCAGCGTTCTACGGTTCGCAGGGGAGGACTATGGCTACACCTTC; cdr3_aa: CSVLRFAGEDYGYTF
d_call: -; v_call: TRBV19; j_call: TRBJ2-7; clone_size: -; cdr3_nt: TGTGCCAGCAATACCTCACCGTTGACAGACTCGCAGCAGTACTTC; cdr3_aa: CASNTSPLTDSQQYF
d_call: -; v_call: TRBV11-2; j_call: TRBJ1-5; clone_size: -; cdr3_nt: TGTGCCAGCAGCTTAGATTTCTTCGGGTCCCAGCATTTT; cdr3_aa: CASSLDFFGSQHF
d_call: TRBD1; v_call: TRBV10-3; j_call: TRBJ1-2; clone_size: -; cdr3_nt: TGTGCCATCAGTGTCCAGGCGTCAGGGGGCTATGGCTACACCTTC; cdr3_aa: CAISVQASGGYGYTF
d_call: TRBD1; v_call: TRBV19; j_call: TRBJ1-2; clone_size: few; cdr3_nt: TGTGCCAGTACGGACAGGGATGGCTACACCTTC; cdr3_aa: CASTDRDGYTF
d_call: -; v_call: TRBV29-1; j_call: TRBJ1-4; clone_size: -; cdr3_nt: TGCAGCGTTGAATCCAATAAGAACGAACTGTTTTTT; cdr3_aa: CSVESNKNELFF
d_call: TRBD2; v_call: TRBV14; j_call: TRBJ2-1; clone_size: -; cdr3_nt: TGTGCCAGCAGCCAAGGGGGGGACTACTACAATGAGCAGTTCTTC; cdr3_aa: CASSQGGDYYNEQFF
d_call: TRBD1; v_call: TRBV14; j_call: TRBJ1-4; clone_size: once; cdr3_nt: TGTGCCAGCAGCCCGATTGGGACAGGCAGAAATGAAAAACTGTTTTTT; cdr3_aa: CASSPIGTGRNEKLFF
d_call: TRBD1; v_call: TRBV7-9; j_call: TRBJ2-5; clone_size: -; cdr3_nt: TGTGCCAGCACCCCGGACAGGGGTAATACAGAGACCCAGTACTTC; cdr3_aa: CASTPDRGNTETQYF
d_call: TRBD2; v_call: TRBV6-5; j_call: TRBJ2-1; clone_size: -; cdr3_nt: TGTGCCAGCAGCTACACTAGCGGGAGCTACAATGAGCAGTTCTTC; cdr3_aa: CASSYTSGSYNEQFF
d_call: -; v_call: TRBV6-5; j_call: TRBJ2-5; clone_size: once; cdr3_nt: TGTGCCAGCCTTGCGGACTCGGAGACCCAGTACTTC; cdr3_aa: CASLADSETQYF
d_call: -; v_call: TRBV5-4; j_call: TRBJ1-1; clone_size: -; cdr3_nt: TGTGCCAGCCGGGGGGGAGGCGAGACTGAAGCTTTCTTT; cdr3_aa: CASRGGGETEAFF
d_call: -; v_call: TRBV5-5; j_call: TRBJ2-3; clone_size: -; cdr3_nt: TGTGCCAGCAGCCAGGGAAGCGGTTCAGATACGCAGTATTTT; cdr3_aa: CASSQGSGSDTQYF
d_call: TRBD2; v_call: TRBV14; j_call: TRBJ2-7; clone_size: -; cdr3_nt: TGTGCCAGCAGCCAGGGACTAGCGGGAAAGGGCGAGCAGTACTTC; cdr3_aa: CASSQGLAGKGEQYF
d_call: -; v_call: TRBV7-9; j_call: TRBJ2-1; clone_size: -; cdr3_nt: TGTGCCAGCAGCTTAGGACGGGGTGAGCAGTTCTTC; cdr3_aa: CASSLGRGEQFF
d_call: -; v_call: TRBV29-1; j_call: TRBJ2-5; clone_size: -; cdr3_nt: TGCAGCGTGGCCCAGGGAGAGACCCAGTACTTC; cdr3_aa: CSVAQGETQYF
d_call: TRBD1; v_call: TRBV6-1; j_call: TRBJ1-1; clone_size: once; cdr3_nt: TGTGCCAGCAGTGAGACAGGGTTCGGCCTCGCCACTGAAGCTTTCTTT; cdr3_aa: CASSETGFGLATEAFF
d_call: TRBD2; v_call: TRBV6-2/TRBV6-3; j_call: TRBJ2-1; clone_size: -; cdr3_nt: TGTGCCAGCAGCCCTAGGTCCACGACTAGCGGGAGCGGGCCTTCTCTAAACAATGAGCAGTTCTTC; cdr3_aa: CASSPRSTTSGSGPSLNNEQFF
d_call: TRBD1; v_call: TRBV10-2; j_call: TRBJ1-1; clone_size: -; cdr3_nt: TGCGCCAGTGGGACAGGGGGGAACACTGAAGCTTTCTTT; cdr3_aa: CASGTGGNTEAFF
d_call: -; v_call: TRBV3-1/TRBV3-2; j_call: TRBJ2-2; clone_size: -; cdr3_nt: TGTGCCAGCAGCCAAGATTGGGGCACCGGGGAGCTGTTTTTT; cdr3_aa: CASSQDWGTGELFF
d_call: -; v_call: TRBV13; j_call: TRBJ2-1; clone_size: -; cdr3_nt: TGTGCCAGCAGCTTAGCGGGGTACTCCTACAATGAGCAGTTCTTC; cdr3_aa: CASSLAGYSYNEQFF
d_call: TRBD1; v_call: TRBV7-2; j_call: TRBJ1-3; clone_size: -; cdr3_nt: TGTGCCAGCACCCTACAGGGGGCAACTGGAAACACCATATATTTT; cdr3_aa: CASTLQGATGNTIYF
d_call: -; v_call: TRBV7-9; j_call: TRBJ1-1; clone_size: -; cdr3_nt: TGTGCCAGCAGCTTTATAGGGGGCACTGAAGCTTTCTTT; cdr3_aa: CASSFIGGTEAFF
d_call: -; v_call: TRBV18; j_call: TRBJ2-3; clone_size: -; cdr3_nt: TGTGCCAGCTCACCACCCGACAGTCCCACAGATACGCAGTATTTT; cdr3_aa: CASSPPDSPTDTQYF
d_call: -; v_call: TRBV9; j_call: TRBJ1-1; clone_size: -; cdr3_nt: TGTGCCAGCAGCAACCTCAGGGATCGGGGTGTTGAAGCTTTCTTT; cdr3_aa: CASSNLRDRGVEAFF
d_call: TRBD1; v_call: TRBV5-1; j_call: TRBJ2-5; clone_size: -; cdr3_nt: TGCGCCAGCAGCCCGGCCGGGACAGAAGAGACCCAGTACTTC; cdr3_aa: CASSPAGTEETQYF
d_call: TRBD2; v_call: TRBV19; j_call: TRBJ2-2; clone_size: -; cdr3_nt: TGTGCCAGTAGTATCCTAGCGGGAGTAGCCGGGGAGCTGTTTTTT; cdr3_aa: CASSILAGVAGELFF
d_call: -; v_call: TRBV7-8; j_call: TRBJ1-4; clone_size: -; cdr3_nt: TGTGCCAGCAGCCACCGTCGGGGTCAAGGGGAAAAACTGTTTTTT; cdr3_aa: CASSHRRGQGEKLFF
d_call: TRBD1; v_call: TRBV6-5; j_call: TRBJ2-7; clone_size: -; cdr3_nt: TGTGCCAGCAGTTTCGACAGGGGGGCCCACGAGCAGTACTTC; cdr3_aa: CASSFDRGAHEQYF
d_call: TRBD2; v_call: TRBV6-6; j_call: TRBJ2-1; clone_size: -; cdr3_nt: TGTGCCAGCAGTTCAGCGGGAGGATGGGATGAGCAGTTCTTC; cdr3_aa: CASSSAGGWDEQFF
d_call: TRBD1; v_call: TRBV5-1; j_call: TRBJ2-1; clone_size: few; cdr3_nt: TGCGCCAGCAGCTTGCTGTTCGGACAGGGAGTCTACAATGAGCAGTTCTTC; cdr3_aa: CASSLLFGQGVYNEQFF
d_call: -; v_call: TRBV11-2; j_call: TRBJ2-3; clone_size: -; cdr3_nt: TGTGCCAGCAGCCCACGGCTGGACGAGGGCACAGATACGCAGTATTTT; cdr3_aa: CASSPRLDEGTDTQYF
d_call: TRBD1; v_call: TRBV18; j_call: TRBJ1-2; clone_size: -; cdr3_nt: TGTGCCAGCTCACCACCCGGGACAGCGGCCCATGGCTACACCTTC; cdr3_aa: CASSPPGTAAHGYTF
d_call: -; v_call: TRBV18; j_call: TRBJ2-1; clone_size: -; cdr3_nt: TGTGCCAGCTCACCTTTCCGGGGGCCTGAGAATGAGCAGTTCTTC; cdr3_aa: CASSPFRGPENEQFF
d_call: -; v_call: TRBV7-9; j_call: TRBJ2-1; clone_size: -; cdr3_nt: TGTGCCAGCAGCTTTTCAAATGTAGAGCAGTTCTTC; cdr3_aa: CASSFSNVEQFF
d_call: -; v_call: TRBV15; j_call: TRBJ1-1; clone_size: -; cdr3_nt: TGTGCCACCGGCAGCCGCTTAGACGACACTGAAGCTTTCTTT; cdr3_aa: CATGSRLDDTEAFF
d_call: -; v_call: TRBV4-2; j_call: TRBJ2-2; clone_size: -; cdr3_nt: TGTGCCAGCAGCCAGCCAGCTGGGGGGATCAACACCGGGGAGCTGTTTTTT; cdr3_aa: CASSQPAGGINTGELFF
d_call: TRBD2; v_call: TRBV18; j_call: TRBJ2-1; clone_size: -; cdr3_nt: TGTGCCAGCTCGCATGGGAGGGAGAACGGAAATGAGCAGTTCTTC; cdr3_aa: CASSHGRENGNEQFF
d_call: -; v_call: TRBV7-2; j_call: TRBJ1-3; clone_size: -; cdr3_nt: TGTGCCAGCACCCAATATAGAGGGGTCTCTGGAAACACCATATATTTT; cdr3_aa: CASTQYRGVSGNTIYF
d_call: TRBD1; v_call: TRBV3-1/TRBV3-2; j_call: TRBJ1-1; clone_size: -; cdr3_nt: TGTGCCAGCAGAGAACAGGGGGCAGGCACTGAAGCTTTCTTT; cdr3_aa: CASREQGAGTEAFF
d_call: -; v_call: TRBV2; j_call: TRBJ1-1; clone_size: -; cdr3_nt: TGTGCCAGCAGTGGGTTGAACACTGAAGCTTTCTTT; cdr3_aa: CASSGLNTEAFF
d_call: TRBD1; v_call: TRBV7-6; j_call: TRBJ1-5; clone_size: -; cdr3_nt: TGTGCCAGCAGCTTGAACACCGGGACAGGGTTTGGTCAGCCCCAGCATTTT; cdr3_aa: CASSLNTGTGFGQPQHF